This T cell receptor beta chain was obtained from a study of blood T cell repertoires in COVID-19. This CDR3 has 15 residues. Germline V gene sequence: CDR1 MNHEY, CDR2 SVGEGT. With 2 bases clipped from V and 5 bases from J, the junction kept 7 bases outside the gene matches. Donors in Cohort 3 who had recovered were those with two negative PCRs, healthcare professional clearance, or resolution of their symptoms. This table comes from immunoSEQ multiplex PCR, and its TCRdb copy is limited to in-frame clones, with some not included. This table holds approximately 360,000 clones, roughly four fifths found once.

Sequencing input: PBMCs or T cells enriched from blood (not recorded which). The chain uses TRBV6-2 or TRBV6-3 and TRBJ2-5; TRBD2 matches at 8 bases. The sequence derives from a woman aged 45-60 years who had recovered from COVID-19. The CDR3 is CASSYVAGGGETQYF. CDR3 DNA sequence: TGTGCCAGCAGTTACGTGGCGGGGGGCGGGGAGACCCAGTACTTC.